This T cell receptor beta chain derives from a study of blood T cell repertoires in COVID-19. Under the authors' procedure: Amplified reference gene primers provided the basis for estimating nucleated cell counts. TCRdb's table, derived via immunoSEQ multiplex PCR, lists solely in-frame clones and lacks some. That table furnishes V, J and clone size, whereas the DNA furnished D and trimming. The repertoire holds some 340,000 clones, with 90% as singletons. Participants in the exposed group had met a COVID-19 case in the 2 weeks before joining the study. Germline V gene lookup returns CDR1 MGHDK and CDR2 SYGVNS. The V and J ends lost 4 bases and 9 bases, in that order; junction bases with no gene match: 3. The length of the CDR3 is 13 residues.

The sample taken for sequencing was PBMCs or T cells enriched from blood (not recorded which). The receptor's source is a woman aged 30 to 39 who had been exposed to COVID-19. The J gene is TRBJ1-1, the V gene TRBV25-1; the match to TRBD1 covers 12 bases. The CDR3 loop is CASSARDRGQAFF. CDR3 sequence (DNA): TGTGCCAGCAGTGCCCGGGACAGGGGGCAAGCTTTCTTT.